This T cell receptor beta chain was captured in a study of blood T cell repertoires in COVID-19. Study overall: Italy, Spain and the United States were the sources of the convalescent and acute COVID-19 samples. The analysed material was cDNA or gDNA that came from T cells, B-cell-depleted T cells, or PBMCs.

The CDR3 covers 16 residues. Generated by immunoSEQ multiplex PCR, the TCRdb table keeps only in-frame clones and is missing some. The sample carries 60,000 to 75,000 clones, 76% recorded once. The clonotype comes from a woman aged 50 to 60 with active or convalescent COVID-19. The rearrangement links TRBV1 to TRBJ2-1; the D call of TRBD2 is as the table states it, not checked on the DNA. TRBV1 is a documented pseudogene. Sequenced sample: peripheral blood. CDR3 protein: CTSSQSGLAQYNEQFF. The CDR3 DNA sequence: TGCACCAGCAGCCAATCCGGACTAGCCCAATACAATGAGCAGTTCTTC.